A single sample is the source of the 6 T cell receptor beta chains below, sequenced in a study of cytomegalovirus exposure and HLA in healthy donors (dated by TCRdb to the late 2010s). Libraries came from the immunoSEQ multiplex PCR assay. For the multiplex PCR, a mixture combining 60 forward primers for TCR Vbeta segments and 13 reverse primers for TCR Jbeta segments was used. The table comes from immuneACCESS by way of TCRdb, which keeps in-frame sequences with V and J called. Part of the clones is missing from these tables; in studies checked, under half for an unresolved V gene and the rest for unknown reasons. The sample table lists 90,000 or so clones, around 76% of them with a count of one. Jointly, the top ten make up around 10% of the sample. Material: PBMCs. These TCRs come from a man under 40 in good health and CMV-seropositive.

This chain connects TRBV7-8 to TRBJ2-3; a possible D gene is TRBD2 (8 bases). CDR1 SGHVS and CDR2 FQNEAQ come from the germline V gene. V lost 6 bases and J lost 5, with 18 bases in between. This CDR3 has 15 residues. This CDR3 is CASRGTRGQQDTQYF. Written as DNA, the CDR3 is TGTGCCAGCAGGGGGACTAGGGGGCAACAAGATACGCAGTATTTT.

V gene TRBV6-5 combines with J gene TRBJ1-2; tentative D call: TRBD1 (6 bases). Between the trimmed V and J ends, which lost 8 bases and 4 bases, there was a span of 14 bases. The V gene's germline CDR1 is MNHEY and CDR2 SVGAGI. This CDR3 region has 13 residues. CDR3 region: CASRDTGTYGYTF. The CDR3 DNA follows: TGTGCCAGCCGTGACACAGGGACCTATGGCTACACCTTC.

The rearrangement uses TRBV7-3 and TRBJ2-1; TRBD2 is a possible D gene (7 bases). From germline, CDR1 is SGHTA and CDR2 FQGTGA. This CDR3 comprises 16 residues. Trimming stripped 4 bases from V and 0 bases from J, with 13 bases between. CDR3: CASSSGRGGSYNEQFF. DNA of the CDR3: TGTGCCAGCAGCTCCGGTAGGGGGGGCTCCTACAATGAGCAGTTCTTC.

The V call is TRBV18, the J call TRBJ2-7; 9 positions match TRBD1. CDR3 size: 14 residues. The germline V gene has CDR1 KGHSH and CDR2 LQKENI. J was trimmed by 3 bases and V by 8 bases; bases with no gene match: 8. The CDR3 DNA follows: TGTGCCAGCCTGAGACCGGGACAGGGCTACGAGCAGTACTTC. Protein sequence: CASLRPGQGYEQYF. Looking up the rest from reference TRBV18 and TRBJ2-7 gives the full variable domain: NAGVMQNPRHLVRRRGQEARLRCSPMKGHSHVYWYRQLPEEGLKFMVYLQKENIIDESGMPKERFSAEFPKEGPSILRIQQVVRGDSAAYFCASLRPGQGYEQYFGPGTRLTVT.

The CDR3 spells CAWSLLDAPGTEAFF. The CDR3 DNA reads as TGTGCCTGGTCTCTTCTAGACGCCCCGGGGACTGAAGCTTTCTTT. The chain has TRBV30 and TRBJ1-1; D is ambiguous. The CDR3 has 15 residues. The germline CDR1 and CDR2 sequences are GTSNPN and SVGIG (reference sequence). V lost 5 bases to trimming and J lost 5 bases, with 21 bases between them.

In the case of this clone: One end of the junction is discordant with germline, which a read error may explain. The sample holds other DNA sequences that translate to the same CDR3. The CDR3 region is CASSASDTLNEQFF. In DNA form, the CDR3 reads TGCGCCAGCAGTGCCTCGGACACACTCAATGAGCAGTTCTTC. The chain couples TRBV2 to TRBJ2-1, with TRBD1 as a possible D gene (5 bases). CDR1 and CDR2 from the germline V gene are SNHLY and FYNNEI. The CDR3 totals 14 residues. Variable domain in full (rest from reference TRBV2 and TRBJ2-1): EPEVTQTPSHQVTQMGQEVILRCVPISNHLYFYWYRQILGQKVEFLVSFYNNEISEKSEIFDDQFSVERPDGSNFTLKIRSTKLEDSAMYFCASSASDTLNEQFFGPGTRLTVL.